These T cell receptor beta chains were read from a single sample in a study of T cell responses to AZD1222 COVID-19 vaccine. The repertoire was sequenced with immunoSEQ multiplex PCR; TCRdb's copy has only in-frame clones and lacks some. The repertoire holds approximately 100,000 clones, with approximately 90% as singletons. Sequenced here: peripheral blood, sampled on day 0 of AZD1222 vaccination. The receptors shown here come from an adult in good health. Both conserved end residues are part of each CDR3. A D gene is named only where the DNA matches it firmly. Not all rows give a size; the values are once, few, many and, for expanded clones, a class.

TRBV5-1,TRBD1,-,TRBJ1-5,TGCGCCAGCAGCTTGGAGCCAGGGGGGTATAGCAATCAGCCCCAGCATTTT,CASSLEPGGYSNQPQHF
TRBV25-1,-,-,TRBJ2-1,TGTGCCAGCAGTGACCACAATGAGCAGTTCTTC,CASSDHNEQFF
TRBV11-3,-,-,TRBJ2-1,TGTGCCAGCAGGGGGAATTGGAACAATGAGCAGTTCTTC,CASRGNWNNEQFF
TRBV5-1,-,-,TRBJ1-3,TGCGCCAGCAGCTTGATACAGGGAGCAGGAAACACCATATATTTT,CASSLIQGAGNTIYF
TRBV7-8,-,once,TRBJ1-5,TGTGCCAGCAGCTTATCTGCCGCCGGACAGCCCCAGCATTTT,CASSLSAAGQPQHF
TRBV4-1,TRBD1,-,TRBJ1-3,TGCGCCAGCAGCCAGAATAGGGGGACAGTGTCTGGAAACACCATATATTTT,CASSQNRGTVSGNTIYF
TRBV2,TRBD2,few,TRBJ2-4,TGTGCCAGCAGTGAACTAGCGGGGGCCCTCAAAAACATTCAGTACTTC,CASSELAGALKNIQYF
TRBV28,-,-,TRBJ1-2,TGTGCCAGCAGTGGCCCAGGGCATCCCTATCGGTATGGCTACACCTTC,CASSGPGHPYRYGYTF
TRBV10-3,TRBD2,-,TRBJ2-1,TGTGCCACCCAACCCCTAGCGGGAGGTGGGAATGAGCAGTTCTTC,CATQPLAGGGNEQFF
TRBV5-1,-,-,TRBJ2-3,TGCGCCAGCAGCTTGGAAGGCAGGGGCACAGATACGCAGTATTTT,CASSLEGRGTDTQYF
TRBV6-5,-,-,TRBJ2-5,TGTGCCAGCAGTTACGCGTCAGGGGTAGCGGAGACCCAGTACTTC,CASSYASGVAETQYF
TRBV12-3/TRBV12-4,TRBD2,-,TRBJ2-1,TGTGCCAGCAGCACGACTAGCGTCGATGAGCAGTTCTTC,CASSTTSVDEQFF
TRBV19,TRBD2,-,TRBJ2-7,TGTGCCAGTAGTATTTCTGGGGCTAGCGGGAGATACGAGCAGTACTTC,CASSISGASGRYEQYF
TRBV27,-,-,TRBJ1-5,TGTGCCAGCAGTTTAGAAGGGGGGGGCAATCAGCCCCAGCATTTT,CASSLEGGGNQPQHF
TRBV5-8,TRBD1,-,TRBJ1-5,TGTGCCAGCAGCTTCCGACAGGGGGGCAATCAGCCCCAGCATTTT,CASSFRQGGNQPQHF
TRBV19,-,-,TRBJ2-6,TGTGCCAGTAGGTTGTGGGACGGGGCCAACGTCCTGACTTTC,CASRLWDGANVLTF
TRBV19,-,few,TRBJ2-1,TGTGCCAGTAGTATAAAATGGGATAAGTACAATGAGCAGTTCTTC,CASSIKWDKYNEQFF
TRBV19,TRBD1,-,TRBJ1-2,TGTGCCAGTAGTACTACACAGGGGAACTATGGCTACACCTTC,CASSTTQGNYGYTF
TRBV10-3,-,-,TRBJ1-4,TGTGCCAGCTGTCGAGACAGAAATGAAAAACTGTTTTTT,CASCRDRNEKLFF
TRBV28,-,-,TRBJ1-2,TGTGCCAGCAGTGACAATATACCTGATACGACAGCCATAAAGGTAGTTGCGTATGGCTACACCTTC,CASSDNIPDTTAIKVVAYGYTF
TRBV27,TRBD2,-,TRBJ2-2,TGTGCCAGCAAAGCGGGCGGGAGGGTTTGGGAGAACACCGGGGAGCTGTTTTTT,CASKAGGRVWENTGELFF
TRBV6-2/TRBV6-3,-,-,TRBJ2-1,TGTGCCAGCAGTTACCTCCCAGAGGGTAATGAGCAGTTCTTC,CASSYLPEGNEQFF
TRBV5-6,TRBD2,-,TRBJ2-5,TGTGCCAGCAGCCAAGGGACTAGCGAGGAGACCCAGTACTTC,CASSQGTSEETQYF
TRBV5-1,-,-,TRBJ2-5,TGCGCCAGCAGCTTGGGCCGGGACGCAAAAGGGGAGACCCAGTACTTC,CASSLGRDAKGETQYF
TRBV18,-,-,TRBJ2-7,TGTGCCAGCTCACCAGGGGACGGGGCCTACGAGCAGTACTTC,CASSPGDGAYEQYF
TRBV28,TRBD1,-,TRBJ1-2,TGTGCCAGCAGTTCCCGGGACAGGGGAGGCTCCTATGGCTACACCTTC,CASSSRDRGGSYGYTF
TRBV5-1,-,-,TRBJ1-5,TGCGCCAGCAGAAGGGATAGCAATCAGCCCCAGCATTTT,CASRRDSNQPQHF
TRBV29-1,-,-,TRBJ1-2,TGCAGCGTAGGGGACTGGATGAGATATGGCTACACCTTC,CSVGDWMRYGYTF
TRBV7-9,-,-,TRBJ2-1,TGTGCCAGCAGGGACAACTACAATGAGCAGTTCTTC,CASRDNYNEQFF
TRBV7-9,-,-,TRBJ1-4,TGTGCCAGCAGCTTTAGAGGGAGGGAAAAACTGTTTTTT,CASSFRGREKLFF